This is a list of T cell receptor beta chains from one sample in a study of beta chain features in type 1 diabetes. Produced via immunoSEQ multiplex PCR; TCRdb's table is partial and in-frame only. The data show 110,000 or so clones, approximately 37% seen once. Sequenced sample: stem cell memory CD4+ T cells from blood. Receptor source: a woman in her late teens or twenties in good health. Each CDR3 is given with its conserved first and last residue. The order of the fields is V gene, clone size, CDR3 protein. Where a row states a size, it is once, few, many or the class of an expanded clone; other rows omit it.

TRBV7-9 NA CASSFSGSVVTGELFF
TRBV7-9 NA CASSVYGRGFSGANVLTF
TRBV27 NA CASSRSSGFYGYTF
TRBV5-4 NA CASSFRTLSSGNTIYF
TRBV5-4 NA CASSSQGNRQPQHF
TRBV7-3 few CASSSGGDYGYTF
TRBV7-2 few CASSQTTGNQPQHF
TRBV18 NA CASSPRAGGYNEQFF
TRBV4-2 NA CASSQVAGPYEQYF
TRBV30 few CAWSNGLNSNQPQHF